This TCR beta chain appears in the sequencing data of a study of CD8 T cells in ankylosing spondylitis. Study-wide findings and caveats: Disease-linked clones reportedly showed significant enrichment in matched ankylosing spondylitis synovial fluid. Relatively scarce in peripheral blood, disease-linked clones were CD8+. Several highly homologous variants made up a TCR beta motif, and this motif appeared characteristic of ankylosing spondylitis blood.

Using quantitative 5'-RACE with molecular barcodes, the authors made TCR beta libraries. TCRdb fed the 5' RACE reads into MiXCR, producing one record per CDR3 protein. Of under 850,000 distinct CDR3 sequences listed, about 20% are singletons. A remark on this clonotype: Its antigen is unknown.

The V end lost 1 base, the J end lost 2 bases, and 12 bases lay between the germline ends. CDR3 size: 16 residues. Germline values: CDR1 LNHNV, CDR2 YYDKDF (reference sequence). The sequence derives from a male donor with ankylosing spondylitis. The chain combines TRBV15 with TRBJ1-5; D is possibly TRBD1 (6 bases). The source material was blood, either unsorted or a sorted T cell fraction (not recorded which). The CDR3 reads CATSRAQGWGNQPQHF. DNA for the CDR3: TGTGCCACCAGCAGAGCACAGGGTTGGGGCAATCAGCCCCAGCATTTT.